The rows below give T cell receptor beta chains drawn from one sample of a study of T cells in Graves' hyperthyroidism and ophthalmopathy. From the multiplex PCR reads, TCRdb called clonotypes with MiXCR, one entry per CDR3 protein. The sample gives a few hundred thousand distinct CDR3 sequences, 17% of which show up once; roughly 15% is in the top ten. Sequenced input: blood. These receptors were obtained from a woman aged 18 to 35 with Graves' ophthalmopathy. Each CDR3 is given with its conserved first and last residue. Clone size is stated in some rows and not others, as once, few, many or a class when expanded.

cdr3_aa | v_call | clone_size | j_call
CASSLAIGKTGELFF | TRBV3-1 | few | TRBJ2-2
CASSMENEQFF | TRBV7-9 | many | TRBJ2-1
CASSLDGGFGELFF | TRBV7-2 | many | TRBJ2-2
CAWIITGSRLTRTEAFF | TRBV30 | NA | TRBJ1-1
CASTPGTAIWTGELFF | TRBV2 | few | TRBJ2-2
CASSFPLGSTDTLYF | TRBV28 | NA | TRBJ2-3
CASSTGTSGRADEQFF | TRBV6-2/TRBV6-3 | many | TRBJ2-1
CASSRQQETQYF | TRBV7-2 | many | TRBJ2-5
CASTRTASSEQFF | TRBV11-3 | NA | TRBJ2-1
CASSYRDRDEKLFF | TRBV2 | many | TRBJ1-4
CASSFEGFGKAFF | TRBV6-5 | few | TRBJ1-1
CASSNGGQGDTEAFF | TRBV12-3/TRBV12-4 | many | TRBJ1-1
CASSLFGGGTEAFF | TRBV28 | many | TRBJ1-1
CASSTETGEDTQYF | TRBV7-9 | many | TRBJ2-3
CASSLGTGPQDTEAFF | TRBV28 | many | TRBJ1-1
CASSLDHRPTAYGHTF | TRBV11-3 | NA | TRBJ1-2
CASSQERGGHSPLHF | TRBV4-1 | NA | TRBJ1-6
CASSYGTGVGGYTF | TRBV6-5 | NA | TRBJ1-2
CASSYALAGETEQYF | TRBV6-9 | NA | TRBJ2-7
CASSLVGGGHSFYEQYF | TRBV12-3/TRBV12-4 | many | TRBJ2-7
CASSGRFKDTQYF | TRBV28 | many | TRBJ2-3
CASSSGLHSYEQYF | TRBV27 | NA | TRBJ2-7
CASSGGPEAGNTIYF | TRBV6-1 | NA | TRBJ1-3
CASSMDLADTQYF | TRBV11-2 | many | TRBJ2-3
CASSYLPNTEAFF | TRBV6-2/TRBV6-3 | many | TRBJ1-1
CSAQELARPYEQYF | TRBV20-1 | many | TRBJ2-7
CATSRDRPYEQYF | TRBV15 | many | TRBJ2-7
CASSLRRSNQPQHF | TRBV5-6 | NA | TRBJ1-5
CASSLVIGNEQYF | TRBV7-2 | many | TRBJ2-7
CASSLEGHYGYTF | TRBV28 | many | TRBJ1-2
CASSASGRGPAETQYF | TRBV6-4 | NA | TRBJ2-5
CASRSQGANTGELFF | TRBV6-1 | few | TRBJ2-2
CASSPRQGYNEQFF | TRBV7-2 | many | TRBJ2-1
CASSTGQMNTEAFF | TRBV19 | few | TRBJ1-1
CASSLFEQGGEQFF | TRBV27 | few | TRBJ2-1
CASSSGGGNNQPQHF | TRBV28 | NA | TRBJ1-5
CASSHAKRLASPYNEQFF | TRBV7-2 | many | TRBJ2-1
CASSLVQGNGYGYTF | TRBV5-5 | many | TRBJ1-2
CASSQDRGATNEKLFF | TRBV4-3 | NA | TRBJ1-4
CASSQANQNTEAFF | TRBV14 | NA | TRBJ1-1
CASSSRPMTSGGPSGGEQYF | TRBV7-9 | few | TRBJ2-7
CASSPLGGPETQYF | TRBV7-3 | many | TRBJ2-5
CASSSLDGNTEAFF | TRBV7-3 | once | TRBJ1-1
CASSLAKYNTEAFF | TRBV5-1 | few | TRBJ1-1
CASSPDIDYGYTF | TRBV5-1 | many | TRBJ1-2
CATSRGAGGQETQYF | TRBV15 | many | TRBJ2-5
CASSPREASDTEAFF | TRBV27 | few | TRBJ1-1
CATSWVGRLVAGDTGELFF | TRBV15 | few | TRBJ2-2
CASSFGLNTGELFF | TRBV27 | many | TRBJ2-2
CASSLEGSHLFF | TRBV9 | few | TRBJ1-4
CATEGERSYEQYF | TRBV2 | many | TRBJ2-7
CASSRMPSGAFF | TRBV28 | many | TRBJ1-1